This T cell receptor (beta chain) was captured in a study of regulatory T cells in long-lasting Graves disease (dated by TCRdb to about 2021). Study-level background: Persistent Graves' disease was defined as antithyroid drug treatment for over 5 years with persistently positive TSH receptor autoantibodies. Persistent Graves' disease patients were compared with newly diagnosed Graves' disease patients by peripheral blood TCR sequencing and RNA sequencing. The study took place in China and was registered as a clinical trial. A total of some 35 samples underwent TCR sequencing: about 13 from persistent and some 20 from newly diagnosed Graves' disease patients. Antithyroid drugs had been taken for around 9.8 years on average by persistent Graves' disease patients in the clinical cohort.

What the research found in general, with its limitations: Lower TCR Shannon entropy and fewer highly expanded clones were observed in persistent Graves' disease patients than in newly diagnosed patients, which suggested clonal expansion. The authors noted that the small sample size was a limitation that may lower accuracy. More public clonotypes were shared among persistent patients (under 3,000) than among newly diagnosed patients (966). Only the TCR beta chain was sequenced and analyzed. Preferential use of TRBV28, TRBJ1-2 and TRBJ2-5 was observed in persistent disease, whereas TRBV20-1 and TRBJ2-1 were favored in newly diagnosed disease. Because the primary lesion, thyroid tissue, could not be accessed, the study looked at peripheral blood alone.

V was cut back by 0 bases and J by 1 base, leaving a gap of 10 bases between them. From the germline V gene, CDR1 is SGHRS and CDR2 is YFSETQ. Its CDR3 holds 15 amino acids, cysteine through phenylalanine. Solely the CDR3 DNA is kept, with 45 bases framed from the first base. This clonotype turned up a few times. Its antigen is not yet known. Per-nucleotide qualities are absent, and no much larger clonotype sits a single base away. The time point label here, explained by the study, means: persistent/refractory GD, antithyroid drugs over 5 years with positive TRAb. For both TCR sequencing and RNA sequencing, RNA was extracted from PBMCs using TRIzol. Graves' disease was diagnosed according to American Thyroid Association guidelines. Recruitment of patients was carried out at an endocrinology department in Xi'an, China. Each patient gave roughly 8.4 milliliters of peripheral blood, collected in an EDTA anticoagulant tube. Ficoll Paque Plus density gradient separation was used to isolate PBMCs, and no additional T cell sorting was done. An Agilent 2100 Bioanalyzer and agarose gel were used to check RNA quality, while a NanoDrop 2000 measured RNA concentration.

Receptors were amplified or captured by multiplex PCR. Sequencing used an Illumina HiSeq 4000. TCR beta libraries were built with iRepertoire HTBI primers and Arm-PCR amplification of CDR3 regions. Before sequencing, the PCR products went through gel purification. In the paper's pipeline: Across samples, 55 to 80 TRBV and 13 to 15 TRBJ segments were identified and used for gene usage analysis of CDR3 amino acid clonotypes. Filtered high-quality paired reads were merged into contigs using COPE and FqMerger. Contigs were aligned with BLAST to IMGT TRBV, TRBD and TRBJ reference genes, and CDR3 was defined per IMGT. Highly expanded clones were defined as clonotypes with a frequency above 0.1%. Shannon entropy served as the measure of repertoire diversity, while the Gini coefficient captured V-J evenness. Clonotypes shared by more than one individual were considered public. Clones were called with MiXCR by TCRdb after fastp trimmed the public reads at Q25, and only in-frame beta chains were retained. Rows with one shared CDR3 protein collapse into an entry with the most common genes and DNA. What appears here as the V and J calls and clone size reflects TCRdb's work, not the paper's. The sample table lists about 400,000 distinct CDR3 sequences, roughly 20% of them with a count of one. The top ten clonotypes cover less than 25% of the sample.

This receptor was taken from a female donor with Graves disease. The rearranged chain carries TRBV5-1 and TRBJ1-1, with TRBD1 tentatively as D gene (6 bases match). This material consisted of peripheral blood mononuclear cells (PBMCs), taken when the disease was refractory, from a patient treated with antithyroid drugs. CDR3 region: CASSLGLGANTEAFF. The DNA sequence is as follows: TGCGCCAGCAGCTTGGGTCTGGGGGCGAACACTGAAGCTTTCTTT.